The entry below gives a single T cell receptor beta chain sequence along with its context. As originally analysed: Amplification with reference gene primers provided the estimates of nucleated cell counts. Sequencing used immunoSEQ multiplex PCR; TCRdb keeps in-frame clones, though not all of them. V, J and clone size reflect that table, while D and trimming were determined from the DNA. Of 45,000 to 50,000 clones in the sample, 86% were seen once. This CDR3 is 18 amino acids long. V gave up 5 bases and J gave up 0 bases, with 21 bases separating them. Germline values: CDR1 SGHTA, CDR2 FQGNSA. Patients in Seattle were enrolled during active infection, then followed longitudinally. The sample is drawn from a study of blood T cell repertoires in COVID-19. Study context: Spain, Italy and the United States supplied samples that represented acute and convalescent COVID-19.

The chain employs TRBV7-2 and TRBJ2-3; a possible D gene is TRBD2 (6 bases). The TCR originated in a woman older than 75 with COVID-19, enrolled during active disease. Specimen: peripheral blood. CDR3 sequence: CASSPRRASATSTDTQYF. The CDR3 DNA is TGTGCCAGCAGCCCCCGTAGGGCTAGCGCTACTAGCACAGATACGCAGTATTTT.